The count of the clone carrying this T cell receptor beta chain is one. Antigen unknown. The CDR3 consists of 16 residues. The germline V gene has CDR1 SEHNR and CDR2 FQNEAQ (reference sequence). V dropped 1 base and J dropped 1 base, with 14 bases sitting between them. Sequencing used immunoSEQ multiplex PCR; TCRdb keeps in-frame clones, though not all of them. The table records roughly 120,000 clones, about 83% of them present only once. This entry is derived from a study of cytomegalovirus exposure and HLA in healthy donors. Overall study findings and caveats: Reportedly, diagnosis of cytomegalovirus status by the classifier showed high specificity and sensitivity. Some TCR beta chains (approximately 180 of them) were listed as cytomegalovirus-associated.

The receptor was derived from a man between 18 and 35 years old in good health and CMV-seronegative. The sample comprised PBMCs. V usage is TRBV7-9 and J usage is TRBJ2-7; D may be TRBD2 (6 bases). The CDR3 loop reads CASSLVEGRESYEQYF. CDR3 DNA sequence: TGTGCCAGCAGCTTAGTGGAGGGGCGGGAATCCTACGAGCAGTACTTC.